Shown below are 25 T cell receptor beta chains from a single sample sequenced in a study of monozygotic twins with inflammatory bowel disease. From its re-call of the 5' RACE reads, TCRdb lists each CDR3 protein once, without DNA. The sample holds 110,000 to 150,000 distinct CDR3 sequences. Sequenced sample: blood. The origin of the receptors is a human donor with ulcerative colitis or Crohn's disease, or a healthy co-twin of an affected twin (not recorded which).

The chain uses TRBV7-2 and TRBJ1-1; as DNA is missing, the TRBD1 call by TCRdb cannot be tested. The CDR3 has 15 amino acids. Germline-derived CDR1 and CDR2 are SGHTA and FQGNSA. This chain's CDR3 is CASSLGYRGWTEAFF.

The chain carries TRBV5-1 and TRBJ2-5. The V gene's germline CDR1 is SGHRS and CDR2 YFSETQ. This CDR3 region has 15 residues. The CDR3 spells CASSLETNLQETQYF. Drawing the rest from reference TRBV5-1 and TRBJ2-5, the complete variable domain is KAGVTQTPRYLIKTRGQQVTLSCSPISGHRSVSWYQQTPGQGLQFLFEYFSETQRNKGNFPGRFSGRQFSNSRSEMNVSTLELGDSALYLCASSLETNLQETQYFGPGTRLLVL.

The J gene is TRBJ2-2, the V gene TRBV5-1; no DNA is available, so the TRBD1 call from TCRdb remains unchecked. The germline gives CDR1 SGHRS, CDR2 YFSETQ. The CDR3 runs 15 residues. The chain's CDR3 is CASSSTASNTGELFF. The variable domain in full, with the rest retrieved from reference TRBV5-1 and TRBJ2-2, is KAGVTQTPRYLIKTRGQQVTLSCSPISGHRSVSWYQQTPGQGLQFLFEYFSETQRNKGNFPGRFSGRQFSNSRSEMNVSTLELGDSALYLCASSSTASNTGELFFGEGSRLTVL.

V and J are TRBV18 and TRBJ2-3; the D call of TRBD2 rests on TCRdb alone, since no DNA is present to check it. Per germline, CDR1 KGHSH and CDR2 LQKENI. The CDR3 covers 14 residues. CDR3 sequence: CASSPGRSTDTQYF.

The rearrangement joins TRBV3-1 to TRBJ2-2; with no DNA, the TCRdb D assignment of TRBD2 cannot be verified. The length of the CDR3 is 17 residues. Per the germline V gene, CDR1 is LGHDT and CDR2 is YNNKEL (reference sequence). The CDR3 here is CASSQETGGIGTGELFF.

V gene TRBV2 combines with J gene TRBJ2-2; the TCRdb call, TRBD1, lacks DNA for checking. Germline-derived CDR1 and CDR2 are SNHLY and FYNNEI. The CDR3 contains 15 residues. CDR3 loop: CASIPGSGRTGELFF.

V usage is TRBV28 and J usage is TRBJ2-7; TCRdb reports TRBD1, a call that lacks DNA to check it against. CDR3 size: 14 residues. Germline lookup yields CDR1 MDHEN and CDR2 SYDVKM. CDR3 loop: CASCRDTYPYEQYF.

The V call is TRBV9, the J call TRBJ1-1. Germline loops: CDR1 SGDLS, CDR2 YYNGEE. This CDR3 region has 13 residues. Here the CDR3 reads CASSPNGDSEAFF.

The chain combines TRBV7-3 with TRBJ2-1; the TCRdb call, TRBD2, lacks DNA for checking. Germline V gives CDR1 SGHTA, CDR2 FQGTGA. The CDR3 loop spans 16 amino acids. The CDR3 is CASSPVGSGRVPELFF.

The chain couples TRBV5-1 to TRBJ1-3; TCRdb's D call of TRBD1 is untestable without DNA. This CDR3 is built from 14 residues. Germline CDR1 is SGHRS and CDR2 is YFSETQ. The CDR3 region is CASSPDTSGNTIYF. The full variable domain, rest sourced from reference TRBV5-1 and TRBJ1-3, is KAGVTQTPRYLIKTRGQQVTLSCSPISGHRSVSWYQQTPGQGLQFLFEYFSETQRNKGNFPGRFSGRQFSNSRSEMNVSTLELGDSALYLCASSPDTSGNTIYFGEGSWLTVV.

The chain joins TRBV20-1 to TRBJ2-1; TCRdb proposes TRBD2, but this gene call is untestable without DNA. Germline V lookup: CDR1 DFQATT, CDR2 SNEGSKA (reference sequence). CDR3 length equals 17 residues. The CDR3 reads CSARTLTGRESYNEQFF.

The rearrangement uses TRBV3-1 and TRBJ2-5. The germline CDR1 and CDR2 sequences are LGHDT and YNNKEL (reference sequence). The CDR3 consists of 12 residues. The CDR3 is CASSQEELPQYF.

This chain links TRBV6-1 with TRBJ1-1. The CDR3 is 13 amino acids. CDR1 and CDR2 from the germline V gene are MNHNS and SASEGT. The CDR3 loop reads CASSEAVNTEAFF.

The rearrangement uses TRBV7-9 and TRBJ1-2; absent DNA, TCRdb's TRBD1 call cannot be checked. In germline, CDR1 is SEHNR, CDR2 FQNEAQ (reference sequence). This CDR3 has 14 amino acids. The CDR3 is CASSGPGQEIGYTF.

The V and J genes are TRBV18 and TRBJ2-5; the TCRdb call, TRBD2, lacks DNA for checking. Per the germline V gene, CDR1 is KGHSH and CDR2 is LQKENI. CDR3 length: 15 residues. The CDR3 loop reads CASSPPGLQQETQYF.

The chain uses TRBV12-3 or TRBV12-4 and TRBJ1-3. This CDR3 has 14 residues. The CDR3: CASSFGSAGNTIYF.

This chain connects TRBV7-6 to TRBJ1-6; TCRdb outputs TRBD1, but without DNA this stays unchecked. CDR3 length equals 16 residues. From germline, CDR1 is SGHVS and CDR2 FNYEAQ. CDR3 residues: CASSLVPGTNNSPLHF. Using reference TRBV7-6 and TRBJ1-6 for the parts outside the CDR3, the full variable domain is GAGVSQSPRYKVTKRGQDVALRCDPISGHVSLYWYRQALGQGPEFLTYFNYEAQQDKSGLPNDRFSAERPEGSISTLTIQRTEQRDSAMYRCASSLVPGTNNSPLHFGNGTRLTVT.

This sequence joins TRBV7-9 and TRBJ1-1; TCRdb's assignment of TRBD1 cannot be checked, as there is no DNA. This CDR3 has 14 amino acids. CDR1 and CDR2 from the germline V gene are SEHNR and FQNEAQ (reference sequence). The chain's CDR3 is CASSFSGHNTEAFF.

The chain couples TRBV10-3 to TRBJ1-2; TCRdb calls TRBD1, which cannot be checked without DNA. This CDR3 has 14 residues. From germline, CDR1 is ENHRY and CDR2 SYGVKD. The CDR3 is CAISGAGFDYGYTF.

The chain has TRBV28 and TRBJ1-1. The germline CDR1 and CDR2 sequences are MDHEN and SYDVKM. CDR3 length: 14 amino acids. CDR3 sequence reads: CASSLRAGETEAFF.

The V call is TRBV20-1, the J call TRBJ2-1; TCRdb names TRBD2, which stays unverified in the absence of DNA. CDR3 length equals 14 residues. Germline V CDR1 and CDR2: DFQATT, SNEGSKA (reference sequence). This CDR3 is CSANYAGGYNEQFF.

The genes are TRBV25-1 and TRBJ1-5. Germline assignment: CDR1 MGHDK and CDR2 SYGVNS. The length of the CDR3 is 15 residues. The CDR3 protein is CASSELGDGSQPQHF.

The V call is TRBV29-1, the J call TRBJ1-2. The CDR3 is 15 amino acids. Germline values: CDR1 SQVTM, CDR2 ANQGSEA. This CDR3 is CSAFQSSVRNYGYTF.

V gene TRBV12-3 or TRBV12-4 combines with J gene TRBJ2-1. This CDR3 contains 13 residues. The CDR3 is CASTKSSYNEQFF.

This rearrangement joins TRBV29-1 to TRBJ2-7; the D call of TRBD2 rests on TCRdb alone, since no DNA is present to check it. The CDR3 is 14 residues long. The germline V gene has CDR1 SQVTM and CDR2 ANQGSEA. CDR3 amino acids: CSVRLAGAVHEQYF.